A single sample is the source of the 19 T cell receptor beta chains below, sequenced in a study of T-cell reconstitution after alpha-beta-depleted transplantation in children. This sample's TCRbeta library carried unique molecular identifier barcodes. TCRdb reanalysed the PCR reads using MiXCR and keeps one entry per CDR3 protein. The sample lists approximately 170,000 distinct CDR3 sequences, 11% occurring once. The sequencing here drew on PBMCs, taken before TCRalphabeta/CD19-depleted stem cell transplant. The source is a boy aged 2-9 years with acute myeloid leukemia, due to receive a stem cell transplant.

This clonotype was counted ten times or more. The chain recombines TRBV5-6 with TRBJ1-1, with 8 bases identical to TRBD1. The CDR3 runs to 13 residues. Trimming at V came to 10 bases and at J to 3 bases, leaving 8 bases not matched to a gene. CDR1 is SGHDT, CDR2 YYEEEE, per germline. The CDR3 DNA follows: TGTGCCGGCCACAGGGGGTTGGACACTGAAGCTTTCTTT. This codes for CAGHRGLDTEAFF.

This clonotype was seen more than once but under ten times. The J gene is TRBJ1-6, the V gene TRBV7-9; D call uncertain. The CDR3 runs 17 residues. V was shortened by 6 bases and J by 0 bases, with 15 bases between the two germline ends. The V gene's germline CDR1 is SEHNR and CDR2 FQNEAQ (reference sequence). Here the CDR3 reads CASRKPVDISYNSPLHF. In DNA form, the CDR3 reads TGTGCCAGCAGAAAACCCGTGGATATCTCCTATAATTCACCCCTCCACTTT.

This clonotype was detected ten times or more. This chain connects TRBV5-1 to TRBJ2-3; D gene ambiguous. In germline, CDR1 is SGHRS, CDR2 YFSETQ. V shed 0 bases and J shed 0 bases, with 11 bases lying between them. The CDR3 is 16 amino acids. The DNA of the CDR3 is TGCGCCAGCAGCTTGGGATCACTCGGAAGCACAGATACGCAGTATTTT. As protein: CASSLGSLGSTDTQYF. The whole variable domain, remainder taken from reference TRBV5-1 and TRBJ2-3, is KAGVTQTPRYLIKTRGQQVTLSCSPISGHRSVSWYQQTPGQGLQFLFEYFSETQRNKGNFPGRFSGRQFSNSRSEMNVSTLELGDSALYLCASSLGSLGSTDTQYFGPGTRLTVL.

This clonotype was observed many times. The CDR3 DNA follows: TGTGCCAGCAGCTTAATGTCTTGGGATACGCAGTATTTT. Protein: CASSLMSWDTQYF. V usage is TRBV7-2 and J usage is TRBJ2-3; D ambiguous. This CDR3 contains 13 residues. Between the trimmed V and J ends, which lost 2 bases and 6 bases, there was a span of 9 bases. CDR1 is SGHTA, CDR2 FQGNSA, per germline.

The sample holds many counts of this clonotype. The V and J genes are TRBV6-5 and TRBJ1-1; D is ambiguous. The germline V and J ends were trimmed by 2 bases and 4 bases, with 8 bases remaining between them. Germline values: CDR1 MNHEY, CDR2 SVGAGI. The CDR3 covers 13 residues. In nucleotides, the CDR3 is TGTGCCAGCAGTTACATCGTAGGCACTGAAGCTTTCTTT. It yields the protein CASSYIVGTEAFF.

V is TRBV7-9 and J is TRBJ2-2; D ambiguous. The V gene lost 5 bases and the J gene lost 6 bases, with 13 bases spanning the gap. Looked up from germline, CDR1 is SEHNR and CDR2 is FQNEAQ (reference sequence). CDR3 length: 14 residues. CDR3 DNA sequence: TGTGCCAGCAGCGTCACTGGGATGGCCGGGGAGCTGTTTTTT. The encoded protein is CASSVTGMAGELFF. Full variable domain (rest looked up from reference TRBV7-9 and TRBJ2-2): DTGVSQNPRHKITKRGQNVTFRCDPISEHNRLYWYRQTLGQGPEFLTYFQNEAQLEKSRLLSDRFSAERPKGSFSTLEIQRTEQGDSAMYLCASSVTGMAGELFFGEGSRLTVL.

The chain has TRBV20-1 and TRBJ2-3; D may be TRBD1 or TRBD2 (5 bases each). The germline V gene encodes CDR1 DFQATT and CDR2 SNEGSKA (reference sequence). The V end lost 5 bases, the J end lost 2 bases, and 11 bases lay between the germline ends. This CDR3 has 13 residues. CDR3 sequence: CSALRDVTDTQYF. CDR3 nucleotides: TGCAGTGCTCTTAGGGACGTCACAGATACGCAGTATTTT.

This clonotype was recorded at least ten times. CDR3: CASRPRTSGDNEQFF. Here the CDR3 DNA reads TGCGCCAGCAGACCCAGGACTAGCGGAGACAATGAGCAGTTCTTC. The V and J genes are TRBV4-1 and TRBJ2-1, with 10 nucleotides matching TRBD2. V shed 6 bases and J 5 bases; nucleotides not matched to a gene: 7. Germline CDR1 MGHRA, CDR2 YSYEKL. The CDR3 sequence is 15 residues long.

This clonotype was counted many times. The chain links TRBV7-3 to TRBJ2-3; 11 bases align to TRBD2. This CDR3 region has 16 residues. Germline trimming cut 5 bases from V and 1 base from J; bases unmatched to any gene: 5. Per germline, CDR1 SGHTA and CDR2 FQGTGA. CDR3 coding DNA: TGTGCCAGCAGCGCGACTAGCGGGACAGGCACAGATACGCAGTATTTT. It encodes CASSATSGTGTDTQYF.

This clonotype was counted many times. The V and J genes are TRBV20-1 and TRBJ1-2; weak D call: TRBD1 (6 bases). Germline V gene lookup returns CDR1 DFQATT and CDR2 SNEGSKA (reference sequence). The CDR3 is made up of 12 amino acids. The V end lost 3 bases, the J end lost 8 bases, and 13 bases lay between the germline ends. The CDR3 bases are TGCAGTGCTAGTTCGGGGGGCGAGGGCTACACCTTC. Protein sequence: CSASSGGEGYTF.

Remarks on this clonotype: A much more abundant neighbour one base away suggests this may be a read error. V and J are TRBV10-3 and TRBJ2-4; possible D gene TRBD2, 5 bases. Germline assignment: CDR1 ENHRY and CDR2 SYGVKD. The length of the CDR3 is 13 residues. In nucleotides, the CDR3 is TGTGCCATCAGTGCAGTTGAGGGTAGCATTCAGCACTTC. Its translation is CAISAVEGSIQHF.

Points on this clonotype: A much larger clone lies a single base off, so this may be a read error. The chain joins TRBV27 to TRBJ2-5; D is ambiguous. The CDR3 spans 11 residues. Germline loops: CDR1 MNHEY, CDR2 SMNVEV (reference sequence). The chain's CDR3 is CATPLWATQNF. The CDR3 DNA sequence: TGTGCCACCCCTTTGTGGGCGACCCAGAACTTC.

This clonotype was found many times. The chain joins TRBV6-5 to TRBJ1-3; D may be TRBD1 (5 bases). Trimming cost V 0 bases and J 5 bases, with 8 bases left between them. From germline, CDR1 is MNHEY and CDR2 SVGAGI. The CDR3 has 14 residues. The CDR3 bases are TGTGCCAGCAGTTACTCGGGGGTCCGAAACACCATATATTTT. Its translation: CASSYSGVRNTIYF.

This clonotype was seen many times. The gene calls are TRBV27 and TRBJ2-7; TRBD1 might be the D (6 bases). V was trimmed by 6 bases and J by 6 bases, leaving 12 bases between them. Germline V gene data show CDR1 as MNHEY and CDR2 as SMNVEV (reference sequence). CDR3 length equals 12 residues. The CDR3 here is CASRRATGEQYF. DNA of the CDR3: TGTGCCAGCAGGAGAGCGACAGGCGAGCAGTACTTC.

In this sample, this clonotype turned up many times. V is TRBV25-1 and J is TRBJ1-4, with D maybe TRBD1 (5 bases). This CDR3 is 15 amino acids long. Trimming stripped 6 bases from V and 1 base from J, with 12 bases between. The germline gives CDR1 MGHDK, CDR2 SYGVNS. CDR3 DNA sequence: TGTGCCAGCAGCCCCGACAGAGTAACTAATGAAAAACTGTTTTTT. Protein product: CASSPDRVTNEKLFF.

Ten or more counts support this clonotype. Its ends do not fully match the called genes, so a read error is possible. CDR3 loop: CASSAGTSGSPYEQYF. In nucleotides, the CDR3 is TGTGCCAGCAGTGCCGGGACTAGCGGGAGTCCCTATGAGCAGTACTTC. The rearrangement joins TRBV12-3 or TRBV12-4 to TRBJ2-7; 14 bases line up with TRBD2. The CDR3 totals 16 residues.

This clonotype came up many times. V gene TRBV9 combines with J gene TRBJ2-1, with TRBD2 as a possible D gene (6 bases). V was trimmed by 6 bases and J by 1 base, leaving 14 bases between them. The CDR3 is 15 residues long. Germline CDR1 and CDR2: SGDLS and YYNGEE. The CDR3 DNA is TGTGCCAGCACCCCCCGGGACTGGTCCTACAATGAGCAGTTCTTC. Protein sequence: CASTPRDWSYNEQFF.

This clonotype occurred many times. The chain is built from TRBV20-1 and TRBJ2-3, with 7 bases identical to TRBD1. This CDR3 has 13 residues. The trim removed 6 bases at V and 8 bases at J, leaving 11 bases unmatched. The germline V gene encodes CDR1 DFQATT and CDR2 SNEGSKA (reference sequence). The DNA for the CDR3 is TGCAGTGCCCTGACAGGGTACGAGGCTACGCAGTATTTT. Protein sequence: CSALTGYEATQYF.

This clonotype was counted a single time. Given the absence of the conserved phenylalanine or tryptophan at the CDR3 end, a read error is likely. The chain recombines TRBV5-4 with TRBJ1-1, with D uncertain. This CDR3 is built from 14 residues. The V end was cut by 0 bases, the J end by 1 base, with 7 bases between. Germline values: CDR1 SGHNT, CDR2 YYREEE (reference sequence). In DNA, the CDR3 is TGTGCCAGCAGCTTGGGAAATGGGAACACTGAAGCTTTCTCT. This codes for CASSLGNGNTEAFS.